This T cell receptor beta chain was sequenced for a study of OX40 agonist ivuxolimab in advanced cancers. General observations from the study: Circulating CD4+ and CD8+ T cells showed clonal expansion by week 6 at 0.1 to 3.0 mg/kg.

Germline CDR1 and CDR2: SGHTA and FQGNSA. The CDR3 has 12 amino acids. Trimming removed 1 base at V and 0 bases at J, with 1 base between. Assay used: immunoSEQ multiplex PCR; TCRdb lists only in-frame clones, some missing. This table has around 26,000 clones, about 80% appearing once. This clone was observed a single time. As yet, its antigen is unknown. The starting material was CD4+ or CD8+ T cells sorted from blood, obtained in a trial of the OX40 agonist ivuxolimab. This clonotype was sampled from an adult with an advanced solid tumor such as melanoma, head and neck, liver or kidney cancer. The J gene is TRBJ2-7, the V gene TRBV7-2, with unresolved D. CDR3 sequence: CASSLGSYEQYF. The DNA for the CDR3 is TGTGCCAGCAGCTTAGGCTCCTACGAGCAGTACTTC.